These 5 T cell receptor beta chains were all obtained from the same sample, sequenced in a study of cytomegalovirus exposure and HLA in healthy donors. The table came from immunoSEQ multiplex PCR; TCRdb's copy has only in-frame clones and leaves some out. The table includes tens of thousands of clones, roughly 94% detected once. Sequencing was done on a sample of PBMCs. Receptors originate from a man between 18 and 35 years old in good health and CMV-seropositive.

The chain has TRBV5-1 and TRBJ2-1; maybe TRBD1 (6 bases). This CDR3 has 12 amino acids. The V end was cut by 0 bases, the J end by 12 bases, with 10 bases between. In germline, CDR1 is SGHRS, CDR2 YFSETQ. The CDR3 region is CASSLEGDGQFF. DNA of the CDR3: TGCGCCAGCAGCTTGGAGGGGGACGGGCAGTTCTTC.

In its sample, this clone was seen once. The CDR3 region has the DNA TGTGCCAGCAGCTTAGGGGCAGGGCAAAATGAAAAACTGTTTTTT. Protein product: CASSLGAGQNEKLFF. V and J are TRBV7-9 and TRBJ1-4; possible D gene TRBD1, 5 bases. V lost 1 base, J lost 5 bases, and 11 bases lay in between. This CDR3 has 15 residues. In germline, CDR1 is SEHNR, CDR2 FQNEAQ (reference sequence).

The rearrangement uses TRBV10-1 and TRBJ2-1, with 8 bases identical to TRBD2. After removal of 6 bases from V and 7 bases from J, the junction contained 5 bases not matched to a gene. Per germline, CDR1 WNHNN and CDR2 SYGVQD (reference sequence). This CDR3 contains 13 residues. The CDR3, as DNA: TGCGCCAGCAGGGAAAGCGGGAGAAATGAGCAGTTCTTC. This gives the protein CASRESGRNEQFF.

V is TRBV5-6 and J is TRBJ2-1; D is ambiguous. With 4 bases removed from V and 1 base from J, the gap between germline ends came to 15 bases. The CDR3 is 16 residues long. Germline V gene lookup returns CDR1 SGHDT and CDR2 YYEEEE. CDR3 residues: CASSVTPILSYNEQFF. Written as DNA, the CDR3 is TGTGCCAGCAGCGTTACTCCGATTCTTTCCTACAATGAGCAGTTCTTC.

V and J are TRBV30 and TRBJ1-3; 9 nucleotides agree with TRBD1. Germline V gives CDR1 GTSNPN, CDR2 SVGIG (reference sequence). Losses at the gene ends were 5 bases for V and 4 bases for J; bases not matched to a gene: 9. This CDR3 is 15 amino acids long. DNA of the CDR3: TGTGCCTGGTCCGTAGGACAGGGGAGAGGAAACACCATATATTTT. It specifies CAWSVGQGRGNTIYF.